The 20 T cell receptor beta chains given below trace back to one sample, sequenced in a study of T cells in tuberculosis. Assay used: immunoSEQ multiplex PCR; TCRdb lists only in-frame clones, some missing. The repertoire holds under 45,000 clones, 93% seen once, with about 7.5% in the top ten. The specimen sequenced was PBMCs. All receptors come from a donor aged 10 to 29 with latent tuberculosis or without tuberculosis infection.

The genes are TRBV14 and TRBJ1-1; D is possibly TRBD1 (6 bases). The germline CDR1 and CDR2 sequences are SGHDN and FVKESK. This CDR3 contains 13 residues. V was pared by 1 base and J by 8 bases, with 11 bases between. CDR3 protein: CASSQVRGGEAFF. The CDR3 DNA follows: TGTGCCAGCAGCCAAGTCAGGGGCGGGGAAGCTTTCTTT.

The chain employs TRBV5-8 and TRBJ1-1; the D is unclear. CDR1 SGHTS and CDR2 YDEGEE come from the germline V gene. The V gene lost 1 base and the J gene lost 5 bases, with 9 bases spanning the gap. CDR3 length: 13 amino acids. The CDR3, as DNA: TGTGCCAGCAGCTTGCGTGGGAGGACTGAAGCTTTCTTT. This gives the protein CASSLRGRTEAFF.

V is TRBV7-3 and J is TRBJ2-3, with 12 bases identical to TRBD2. The V segment lost 5 bases and the J segment 2 bases; nucleotides outside the gene matches: 5. Germline V CDR1 and CDR2: SGHTA, FQGTGA. This CDR3 has 16 amino acids. Written as DNA, the CDR3 is TGTGCCAGCAGCGACCCTAGCGGGGGGGTCACAGATACGCAGTATTTT. This codes for CASSDPSGGVTDTQYF.

V gene TRBV7-8 combines with J gene TRBJ2-7; 11 bases fit TRBD2. V shed 1 base and J 1 base; nucleotides not matched to a gene: 3. This CDR3 spans 16 amino acids. Germline V lookup: CDR1 SGHVS, CDR2 FQNEAQ. CDR3 nucleotides: TGTGCCAGCAGCTTAGAGTCTAGCGGGGGGTCCTACGAGCAGTACTTC. It specifies CASSLESSGGSYEQYF.

V gene TRBV6-1 combines with J gene TRBJ1-5; D gene uncertain. The CDR3 has 14 residues. From germline, CDR1 is MNHNS and CDR2 SASEGT. Trimming shortened V by 2 bases and J by 7 bases, and 12 bases separated the two germline ends. In nucleotides, the CDR3 is TGTGCCAGCAGTGAATTTATGAGTAACCAGCCCCAGCATTTT. This encodes CASSEFMSNQPQHF.

The sample holds a few counts of this clone. The chain couples TRBV13 to TRBJ1-1; 7 bases match TRBD1. There are 12 residues in the CDR3. The V and J ends lost 2 bases and 8 bases, in that order; junction bases with no gene match: 2. Looked up from germline, CDR1 is PRHDT and CDR2 is FYEKMQ (reference sequence). CDR3 amino acids: CASSLLTGEAFF. In nucleotides, the CDR3 is TGTGCCAGCAGCTTACTGACAGGGGAAGCTTTCTTT.

The rearrangement uses TRBV4-3 and TRBJ1-1, with 9 bases matching TRBD1. Germline V gene data show CDR1 as LGHNA and CDR2 as YSLEER. This CDR3 is built from 12 residues. V trimming: 0 bases; J trimming: 12 bases; junction bases outside the gene matches: 2. The CDR3 reads CASSQDGTGTFF. CDR3 DNA sequence: TGCGCCAGCAGCCAAGACGGGACAGGGACTTTCTTT.

The rearrangement uses TRBV5-1 and TRBJ2-2, with 8 bases aligning to TRBD1. The CDR3 sequence is 16 residues long. Trimming at V came to 0 bases and at J to 5 bases, leaving 6 bases not matched to a gene. In germline, CDR1 is SGHRS, CDR2 YFSETQ. The CDR3 DNA follows: TGCGCCAGCAGCTTGGCCGGGACAGGTCTAACCGGGGAGCTGTTTTTT. Translating it yields CASSLAGTGLTGELFF.

The chain is built from TRBV9 and TRBJ2-7; tentatively, D is TRBD2 (5 bases). Trimming cost V 0 bases and J 6 bases, with 13 bases left between them. This CDR3 has 14 amino acids. The germline V gene has CDR1 SGDLS and CDR2 YYNGEE. The CDR3 sequence is CASSVDRVGGEQYF. The CDR3 nucleotides are TGTGCCAGCAGCGTAGACCGGGTAGGAGGCGAGCAGTACTTC.

V gene TRBV2 combines with J gene TRBJ2-6; 10 bases line up with TRBD1. Germline loops: CDR1 SNHLY, CDR2 FYNNEI. This CDR3 is built from 20 residues. The trim removed 0 bases at V and 1 base at J, leaving 9 bases unmatched. The CDR3 bases are TGTGCCAGCAGTGAAGCCCTGGACAGGGGGGTGGGTTCTGGGGCCAACGTCCTGACTTTC. Amino acids: CASSEALDRGVGSGANVLTF.

The gene calls are TRBV10-3 and TRBJ2-7; possibly TRBD1 for D (6 bases). Germline V lookup: CDR1 ENHRY, CDR2 SYGVKD. Trimming cost V 2 bases and J 1 base, with 15 bases left between them. The CDR3 is 16 amino acids. The DNA of the CDR3 is TGTGCCATCAGTGAGGTGGGACAAAGCTATTCCTACGAGCAGTACTTC. It codes for CAISEVGQSYSYEQYF.

The gene calls are TRBV5-1 and TRBJ1-2; 12 bases fit TRBD1. Germline CDR1 and CDR2: SGHRS and YFSETQ. Losses at the gene ends were 2 bases for V and 8 bases for J; bases not matched to a gene: 7. The CDR3 has 15 amino acids. The CDR3 region has the DNA TGCGCCAGCAGCTTTAATACCGGGACAGGGGGCGGCTACACCTTC. Amino acid sequence: CASSFNTGTGGGYTF.

The chain employs TRBV5-1 and TRBJ2-7, with TRBD1 identical over 9 bases. From germline, CDR1 is SGHRS and CDR2 YFSETQ. There are 15 residues in the CDR3. The J segment lost 3 bases and the V segment lost 4 bases, leaving 8 bases of the junction unmatched. CDR3 DNA sequence: TGCGCCAGCAGCCTATTATGGACAGGGGACTACGAGCAGTACTTC. Its translation is CASSLLWTGDYEQYF.

The chain employs TRBV27 and TRBJ2-2; TRBD1 agrees at 9 bases. CDR3 length: 18 residues. Germline V CDR1 and CDR2: MNHEY, SMNVEV (reference sequence). The V gene end was trimmed by 3 bases and the J gene end by 3 bases; junction bases not matched to a gene: 11. The CDR3 nucleotides are TGTGCCAGCAGTTTTTTAACCCGGACAGGGGTGGACACCGGGGAGCTGTTTTTT. Amino acids: CASSFLTRTGVDTGELFF.

The V call is TRBV27, the J call TRBJ2-3; D might be TRBD2 (6 bases). V gave up 5 bases and J gave up 6 bases, with 18 bases separating them. Germline loops: CDR1 MNHEY, CDR2 SMNVEV (reference sequence). The CDR3 length is 15 residues. Here the CDR3 reads CASSPIGTYGDTQYF. CDR3 DNA: TGTGCCAGCAGTCCAATTGGGACTTACGGGGATACGCAGTATTTT.

This chain uses TRBV27 with TRBJ2-7; D uncertain. Germline V CDR1 and CDR2: MNHEY, SMNVEV (reference sequence). CDR3 size: 14 residues. The germline V and J ends were trimmed by 0 bases and 1 base, with 7 bases remaining between them. In nucleotides, the CDR3 is TGTGCCAGCAGTTTATCGGGCTTTTCCTACGAGCAGTACTTC. This codes for CASSLSGFSYEQYF.

In nucleotides, the CDR3 is TGTGCCAGCAGTTTATACAGTAGCAATCAGCCCCAGCATTTT. Translating it yields CASSLYSSNQPQHF. This sequence joins TRBV27 and TRBJ1-5; D is uncertain. The V and J ends lost 1 base and 0 bases respectively, with 4 bases between them. Germline assignment: CDR1 MNHEY and CDR2 SMNVEV (reference sequence). CDR3 size: 14 residues.

V usage is TRBV11-2 and J usage is TRBJ1-2; D is perhaps TRBD1 (6 bases). Germline lookup yields CDR1 SGHAT and CDR2 FQNNGV. The CDR3 is 16 amino acids. V shed 1 base and J shed 2 bases, with 14 bases lying between them. DNA of the CDR3: TGTGCCAGCAGCTTAGTTGCGGGGGCGAGGAACTATGGCTACACCTTC. It encodes CASSLVAGARNYGYTF.

This chain uses TRBV7-9 with TRBJ2-7; 7 positions match TRBD2. CDR1 is SEHNR and CDR2 is FQNEAQ in the germline V gene (reference sequence). J was trimmed by 0 bases and V by 5 bases; bases with no gene match: 10. This CDR3 contains 16 residues. The CDR3 here is CASSRIRTSDSYEQYF. The CDR3 nucleotides are TGTGCCAGCAGCCGAATACGTACTAGCGACTCCTACGAGCAGTACTTC. Full variable domain (missing parts from reference TRBV7-9 and TRBJ2-7): DTGVSQNPRHKITKRGQNVTFRCDPISEHNRLYWYRQTLGQGPEFLTYFQNEAQLEKSRLLSDRFSAERPKGSFSTLEIQRTEQGDSAMYLCASSRIRTSDSYEQYFGPGTRLTVT.

J is TRBJ2-7 and V is TRBV4-1, with unresolved D. Trimming stripped 1 base from V and 4 bases from J, with 8 bases between. CDR3 length equals 13 residues. Germline V gives CDR1 MGHRA, CDR2 YSYEKL. The chain's CDR3 is CASSQGRRYEQYF. The CDR3 bases are TGCGCCAGCAGCCAAGGGAGAAGGTACGAGCAGTACTTC.